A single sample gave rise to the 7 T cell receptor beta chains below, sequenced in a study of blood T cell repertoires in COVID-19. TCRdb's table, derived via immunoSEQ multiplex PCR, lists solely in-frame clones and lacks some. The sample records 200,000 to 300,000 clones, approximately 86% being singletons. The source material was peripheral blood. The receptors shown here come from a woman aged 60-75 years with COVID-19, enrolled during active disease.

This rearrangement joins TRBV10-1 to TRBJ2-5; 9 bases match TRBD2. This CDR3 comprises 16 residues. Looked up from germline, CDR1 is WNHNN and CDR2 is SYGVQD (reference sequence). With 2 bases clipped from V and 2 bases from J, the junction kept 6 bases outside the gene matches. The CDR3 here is CASSETSGSSQETQYF. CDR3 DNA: TGCGCCAGCAGTGAGACTAGCGGGTCCTCACAAGAGACCCAGTACTTC.

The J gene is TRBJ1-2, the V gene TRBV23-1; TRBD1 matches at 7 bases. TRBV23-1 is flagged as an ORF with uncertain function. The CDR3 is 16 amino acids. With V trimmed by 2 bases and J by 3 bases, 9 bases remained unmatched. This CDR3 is CASSQQNRGRHYGYTF. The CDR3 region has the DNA TGCGCCAGCAGTCAACAAAACAGGGGTAGGCACTATGGCTACACCTTC.

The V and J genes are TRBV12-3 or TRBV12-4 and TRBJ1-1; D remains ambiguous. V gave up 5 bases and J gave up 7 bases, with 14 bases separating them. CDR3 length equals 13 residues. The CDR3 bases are TGTGCCAGCAGTCAACGATTTAAACTTGAAGCTTTCTTT. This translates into CASSQRFKLEAFF.

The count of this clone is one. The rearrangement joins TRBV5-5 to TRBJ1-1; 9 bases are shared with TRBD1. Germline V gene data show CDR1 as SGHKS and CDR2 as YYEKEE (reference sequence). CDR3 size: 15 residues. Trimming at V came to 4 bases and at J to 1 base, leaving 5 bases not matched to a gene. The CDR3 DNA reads TGTGCCAGCAGCAACAGGGGACAGGGGAACACTGAAGCTTTCTTT. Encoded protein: CASSNRGQGNTEAFF.

This CDR3 reads CASSPAAVNTEAFF. In DNA, the CDR3 is TGTGCCAGCAGTCCCGCCGCGGTGAACACTGAAGCTTTCTTT. The gene calls are TRBV6-1 and TRBJ1-1, with unresolved D. This CDR3 is 14 amino acids long. V shed 5 bases and J shed 0 bases, with 10 bases lying between them. Germline V CDR1 and CDR2: MNHNS, SASEGT.

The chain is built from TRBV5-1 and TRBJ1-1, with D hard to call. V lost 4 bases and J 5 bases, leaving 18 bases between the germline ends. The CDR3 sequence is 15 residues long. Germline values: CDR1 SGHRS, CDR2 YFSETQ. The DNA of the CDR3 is TGCGCCAGCAGCCCGGGAATCCCAATGGGGACTGAAGCTTTCTTT. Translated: CASSPGIPMGTEAFF.

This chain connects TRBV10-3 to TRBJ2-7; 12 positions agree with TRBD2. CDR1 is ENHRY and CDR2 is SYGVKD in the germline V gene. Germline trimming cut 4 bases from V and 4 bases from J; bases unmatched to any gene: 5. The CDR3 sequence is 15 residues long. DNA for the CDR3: TGTGCCATCAGTGGATCTAGCGGGAGGGCTTACGAGCAGTACTTC. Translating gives CAISGSSGRAYEQYF.